This T cell receptor (beta chain) came from a study of neurological immune-mediated disorders. Study-wide results and caveats: The greatest TCR clonal expansion appeared in HTLV-1-associated myelopathy and the smallest, falling below healthy controls, in multiple sclerosis.

This clonotype came up many times. The antigen remains unidentified. As to time point: longitudinal time-point 2. 2 million PBMCs stored at -80 C were the source of the unsorted libraries. The method for making cDNA was 5'RACE, and it used 10-nucleotide random UMIs. TCRdb re-called the 5' RACE reads with MiXCR, one entry per CDR3 protein. The table has tens of thousands of distinct CDR3 sequences, about 12% seen once. The CDR3 sequence is 13 residues long. The V gene lost 2 bases and the J gene lost 6 bases, with 7 bases spanning the gap. This receptor was taken from a female donor with HTLV-1-associated myelopathy (HAM/TSP). The sequenced sample consisted of PBMCs. The V gene is TRBV12-3 or TRBV12-4, the J gene TRBJ2-2; no clear D gene. The CDR3 reads CASSLSMSGELFF. CDR3 DNA: TGTGCCAGCAGTTTATCAATGTCCGGGGAGCTGTTTTTT.